These 29 T cell receptor beta chains originate from one sample sequenced in a study of control samples from healthy donors and cancer patients. TCRdb keeps only in-frame clones here, not all; method: immunoSEQ multiplex PCR. The table shows about 84,000 clones, with roughly 91% occurring only once. Sample: blood. These receptors all stem from a man in his forties or fifties in good health.

V is TRBV29-1 and J is TRBJ1-1; no clear D. The length of the CDR3 is 11 residues. V lost 5 bases and J 6 bases, leaving 10 bases between the germline ends. CDR1 SQVTM and CDR2 ANQGSEA come from the germline V gene. The CDR3 nucleotides read TGCAGCGTTATTGCTAGAGCTGAAGCTTTCTTT. Its translation: CSVIARAEAFF.

The chain joins TRBV6-5 to TRBJ1-5; D remains ambiguous. CDR1 MNHEY and CDR2 SVGAGI come from the germline V gene. Deletions cut 2 bases from V and 4 bases from J, with 6 bases between. CDR3 length equals 13 residues. The CDR3 region has the DNA TGTGCCAGCAGTTACATGGCTAATCAGCCCCAGCATTTT. Translation gives CASSYMANQPQHF.

The rearrangement joins TRBV10-3 to TRBJ2-7; tentatively, D is TRBD1 (5 bases). The V end was cut by 10 bases, the J end by 0 bases, with 10 bases between. Germline V CDR1 and CDR2: ENHRY, SYGVKD. The length of the CDR3 is 12 residues. The CDR3 loop is CATGLSSYEQYF. CDR3 DNA sequence: TGTGCCACAGGGCTGAGCTCCTACGAGCAGTACTTC.

This clone was observed once. CDR3 region: CASSTWDRGTGELFF. Written as DNA, the CDR3 is TGTGCCAGCAGTACCTGGGACAGGGGAACCGGGGAGCTGTTTTTT. The genes are TRBV6-2 or TRBV6-3 and TRBJ2-2; 10 bases match TRBD1. Germline values: CDR1 MNHEY, CDR2 SVGEGT. The length of the CDR3 is 15 residues. The J segment lost 5 bases and the V segment lost 5 bases, leaving 5 bases of the junction unmatched.

The count of this clone is one. The chain carries TRBV6-5 and TRBJ1-2; the D gene is possibly TRBD1 (5 bases). The CDR3 is made up of 14 amino acids. The germline V gene has CDR1 MNHEY and CDR2 SVGAGI. Deletions cut 8 bases from V and 4 bases from J, with 17 bases between. DNA for the CDR3: TGTGCCAGCCTCCCGGGGGGTAGAGGCTATGGCTACACCTTC. Translation gives CASLPGGRGYGYTF.

The chain links TRBV6-4 to TRBJ1-2; D not resolved. The ends were cut back, 0 bases at V and 8 bases at J, with 22 bases in the middle. The CDR3 extends over 17 amino acids. The germline V gene has CDR1 MRHNA and CDR2 SNTAGT. CDR3 amino acids: CASSDSIPPHPSRGYTF. The CDR3 DNA is TGTGCCAGCAGTGACTCGATTCCCCCACATCCCTCGCGGGGCTACACCTTC.

The chain is built from TRBV5-1 and TRBJ2-7; the D gene is possibly TRBD1 (6 bases). Deletions cut 4 bases from V and 5 bases from J, with 16 bases between. Germline CDR1 is SGHRS and CDR2 is YFSETQ. The length of the CDR3 is 14 residues. The DNA of the CDR3 is TGCGCCAGCAGCACAGGGCCTCGGCGGGACGAGCAGTACTTC. As protein: CASSTGPRRDEQYF.

The J gene is TRBJ2-5, the V gene TRBV11-2, with 7 positions matching TRBD1. The germline gives CDR1 SGHAT, CDR2 FQNNGV. The CDR3 is 15 residues long. With V trimmed by 1 base and J by 5 bases, 7 bases remained unmatched. CDR3 sequence: CASSLGQGRPETQYF. In DNA, the CDR3 is TGTGCCAGCAGCTTAGGACAGGGCCGGCCGGAGACCCAGTACTTC. Together with reference TRBV11-2 and TRBJ2-5, the CDR3 gives the full variable domain: EAGVAQSPRYKIIEKRQSVAFWCNPISGHATLYWYQQILGQGPKLLIQFQNNGVVDDSQLPKDRFSAERLKGVDSTLKIQPAKLEDSAVYLCASSLGQGRPETQYFGPGTRLLVL.

The chain carries TRBV7-2 and TRBJ1-2; the D gene is possibly TRBD1 (5 bases). This CDR3 spans 14 amino acids. Germline V gene sequence: CDR1 SGHTA, CDR2 FQGNSA. Trimming cost V 5 bases and J 4 bases, with 14 bases left between them. The CDR3 here is CASSRRGSFYGYTF. The CDR3 coding sequence is TGTGCCAGCAGCCGGCGGGGGAGTTTCTATGGCTACACCTTC.

This clone turned up a few times. This rearrangement joins TRBV5-1 to TRBJ2-1; a weak D match, TRBD1 (6 bases). CDR3 size: 14 residues. Germline V gene lookup returns CDR1 SGHRS and CDR2 YFSETQ. With 0 bases removed from V and 7 bases from J, the gap between germline ends came to 11 bases. The CDR3 loop is CASSLVPGANEQFF. The CDR3 coding sequence is TGCGCCAGCAGCTTGGTTCCAGGGGCGAATGAGCAGTTCTTC.

The chain is built from TRBV3-1 (or the pseudogene TRBV3-2) and TRBJ2-3; TRBD2 is a possible D gene (6 bases). The V and J ends lost 10 bases and 5 bases respectively, with 10 bases between them. Germline CDR1 is LGHDT and CDR2 is YNNKEL (reference sequence). CDR3 size: 11 residues. This chain's CDR3 is CATRGIDTQYF. The DNA for the CDR3 is TGTGCCACACGCGGGATAGATACGCAGTATTTT.

V and J are TRBV7-9 and TRBJ2-7; D ambiguous. The germline V gene encodes CDR1 SEHNR and CDR2 FQNEAQ (reference sequence). The V gene lost 3 bases and the J gene lost 5 bases, with 8 bases spanning the gap. This CDR3 spans 12 amino acids. CDR3 in amino acids: CASSFYLDEQYF. CDR3 DNA sequence: TGTGCCAGCAGCTTTTACTTGGACGAGCAGTACTTC.

The chain carries TRBV10-3 and TRBJ1-1, with D unclear. The CDR3 loop spans 15 amino acids. The V end lost 0 bases, the J end lost 0 bases, and 8 bases lay between the germline ends. Germline V gene sequence: CDR1 ENHRY, CDR2 SYGVKD. The CDR3 loop reads CAISESSTMNTEAFF. In DNA, the CDR3 is TGTGCCATCAGTGAGTCGAGCACAATGAACACTGAAGCTTTCTTT.

The chain is built from TRBV7-2 and TRBJ2-5; the D gene is possibly TRBD2 (7 bases). This CDR3 is 18 amino acids long. Germline loops: CDR1 SGHTA, CDR2 FQGNSA. Trimming stripped 0 bases from V and 2 bases from J, with 19 bases between. CDR3 DNA sequence: TGTGCCAGCAGCTTAGCCATTTTCGGGGGGCCGGAGCAAGAGACCCAGTACTTC. Encoded protein: CASSLAIFGGPEQETQYF. The full variable domain, with the rest looked up from reference TRBV7-2 and TRBJ2-5, is GAGVSQSPSNKVTEKGKDVELRCDPISGHTALYWYRQSLGQGLEFLIYFQGNSAPDKSGLPSDRFSAERTGGSVSTLTIQRTQQEDSAVYLCASSLAIFGGPEQETQYFGPGTRLLVL.

The rearrangement uses TRBV27 and TRBJ2-1, with D maybe TRBD2 (6 bases). The CDR3 has 12 amino acids. V lost 10 bases and J 7 bases, leaving 14 bases between the germline ends. CDR1 is MNHEY and CDR2 is SMNVEV in the germline V gene (reference sequence). CDR3 nucleotide sequence: TGTGCCATCAAAGGGACTCATAATGAGCAGTTCTTC. Amino acids: CAIKGTHNEQFF.

The CDR3, as DNA: TGTGCCAGCAGTTACTCGATTTTGTTCTCTGGAAACACCATATATTTT. This sequence encodes CASSYSILFSGNTIYF. The chain carries TRBV6-5 and TRBJ1-3; D is uncertain. Trimming pared 0 bases from V and 0 bases from J, leaving 9 bases between. The germline CDR1 and CDR2 sequences are MNHEY and SVGAGI. The CDR3 consists of 16 residues.

The V and J genes are TRBV30 and TRBJ1-1; D is ambiguous. CDR3 length: 13 residues. Germline lookup yields CDR1 GTSNPN and CDR2 SVGIG (reference sequence). The ends were cut back, 1 base at V and 1 base at J, with 7 bases in the middle. In nucleotides, the CDR3 is TGTGCCTGGAGTGACCACCCGAACACTGAAGCTTTCTTT. Its translation: CAWSDHPNTEAFF.

The chain recombines TRBV7-9 with TRBJ1-4; tentative D call: TRBD1 (5 bases). The CDR3 loop spans 15 amino acids. CDR1 and CDR2 (germline): SEHNR, FQNEAQ (reference sequence). Deletions cut 0 bases from V and 8 bases from J, with 13 bases between. In nucleotides, the CDR3 is TGTGCCAGCAGCTTAGCTCCGGGGACGGGGGAAAAACTGTTTTTT. Residues: CASSLAPGTGEKLFF.

The chain uses TRBV6-5 and TRBJ1-6, with D possibly TRBD1 on 6 matching bases. CDR1 and CDR2 from the germline V gene are MNHEY and SVGAGI. Between the trimmed V and J ends, which lost 4 bases and 10 bases, there was a span of 14 bases. This CDR3 is built from 14 residues. The CDR3 DNA reads TGTGCCAGCAGTTTCGGTGGGGGGCCCTCACCCCTCCACTTT. It codes for CASSFGGGPSPLHF.

This clone has more than one count but fewer than ten. The gene calls are TRBV14 and TRBJ2-2, with D unresolved. Germline assignment: CDR1 SGHDN and CDR2 FVKESK. This CDR3 region has 13 residues. Trimming left V 1 base short and J 7 bases short, with 7 bases between. In DNA form, the CDR3 reads TGTGCCAGCAGCCAAGGGCTCAGCGGGGAGCTGTTTTTT. Protein product: CASSQGLSGELFF. The full variable domain, rest sourced from reference TRBV14 and TRBJ2-2, is EAGVTQFPSHSVIEKGQTVTLRCDPISGHDNLYWYRRVMGKEIKFLLHFVKESKQDESGMPNNRFLAERTGGTYSTLKVQPAELEDSGVYFCASSQGLSGELFFGEGSRLTVL.

The V call is TRBV19, the J call TRBJ1-1; no clear D gene. CDR3 length: 13 amino acids. With 9 bases removed from V and 1 base from J, the gap between germline ends came to 12 bases. The germline V gene has CDR1 LNHDA and CDR2 SQIVND (reference sequence). The CDR3 reads CASSHPTNTEAFF. For the CDR3, the DNA is TGTGCCAGCTCACACCCTACGAACACTGAAGCTTTCTTT.

This chain joins TRBV30 and TRBJ2-1; 15 bases agree with TRBD2. This CDR3 spans 14 amino acids. Trimming removed 5 bases from V and 8 bases from J; junction bases left unmatched: 4. Germline CDR1 and CDR2: GTSNPN and SVGIG (reference sequence). The CDR3 DNA reads TGTGCCTGGGGACTAGCGGGGGGGTCCGATGAGCAGTTCTTC. It specifies CAWGLAGGSDEQFF.

The chain carries TRBV5-4 and TRBJ2-4; 7 nucleotides match TRBD1. Germline V gene lookup returns CDR1 SGHNT and CDR2 YYREEE (reference sequence). V lost 4 bases, J lost 0 bases, and 7 bases stayed unmatched. This CDR3 is built from 16 residues. CDR3 amino acids: CASSLGTDKAKNIQYF. As DNA, the CDR3 is TGTGCCAGCAGCCTGGGGACAGACAAAGCCAAAAACATTCAGTACTTC.

The chain employs TRBV30 and TRBJ2-5; D is possibly TRBD1 (6 bases). V gave up 1 base and J gave up 2 bases, with 8 bases separating them. From germline, CDR1 is GTSNPN and CDR2 SVGIG (reference sequence). The CDR3 length is 13 residues. Here the CDR3 DNA reads TGTGCCTGGAGTGGACAGGCACAAGAGACCCAGTACTTC. Amino acid sequence: CAWSGQAQETQYF.

The chain recombines TRBV12-3 or TRBV12-4 with TRBJ2-7; D is possibly TRBD2 (5 bases). V gave up 2 bases and J gave up 5 bases, with 10 bases separating them. The CDR3 length is 13 residues. The CDR3 protein is CASSLNSGNEQYF. CDR3 nucleotide sequence: TGTGCCAGCAGTTTAAATTCGGGGAACGAGCAGTACTTC.

The V gene is TRBV5-4, the J gene TRBJ1-1, with 7 bases aligning to TRBD1. The CDR3 spans 13 residues. Trimming took 1 base from V and 5 from J; bases not matched to a gene: 2. Per germline, CDR1 SGHNT and CDR2 YYREEE (reference sequence). The CDR3: CASSLQGGTEAFF. The CDR3 DNA is TGTGCCAGCAGCTTGCAGGGGGGGACTGAAGCTTTCTTT.

The V and J genes are TRBV7-2 and TRBJ2-7; perhaps TRBD2 as D (6 bases). The V and J ends lost 1 base and 1 base respectively, with 11 bases between them. This CDR3 is built from 15 residues. CDR1 SGHTA and CDR2 FQGNSA come from the germline V gene. CDR3 in DNA: TGTGCCAGCAGCTTAGGACTAGGAGGATCCTACGAGCAGTACTTC. This codes for CASSLGLGGSYEQYF.

V is TRBV5-6 and J is TRBJ2-2, with a possible D match to TRBD2 (6 bases). V was shortened by 3 bases and J by 3 bases, with 12 bases between the two germline ends. Per the germline V gene, CDR1 is SGHDT and CDR2 is YYEEEE. The length of the CDR3 is 15 residues. CDR3 residues: CASSSRGADTGELFF. In DNA form, the CDR3 reads TGTGCCAGCAGCTCCCGCGGGGCAGACACCGGGGAGCTGTTTTTT.

V gene TRBV11-2 combines with J gene TRBJ1-1, with D maybe TRBD1 (6 bases). V was shortened by 4 bases and J by 4 bases, with 10 bases between the two germline ends. The CDR3 length is 13 residues. CDR1 is SGHAT, CDR2 FQNNGV, per germline. The CDR3 sequence is CASSSDRTTEAFF. The CDR3, as DNA: TGTGCCAGCAGCTCCGACAGGACCACTGAAGCTTTCTTT.